Detailed here is one T cell receptor beta chain. The data derive from a study of blood T cell repertoires in COVID-19. For the study at large: From T cells, B-cell-depleted T cells, or PBMCs came the material, which was cDNA or gDNA.

As processed by the authors: Scientists estimated how many nucleated cells there were by amplifying reference gene primers. The repertoire was sequenced with immunoSEQ multiplex PCR; TCRdb's copy has only in-frame clones and lacks some. For V, J and clone size, that table is used; D and trimming come from the DNA. Found here are over 150,000 clones, 87% of them singletons; the top ten hold 3% to 4%. This TCR was sampled from a woman aged 60 to 75 who had recovered from COVID-19. Source material: peripheral blood.

CDR3 nucleotides: TGTGCCAGTCGGACAGAGGGAGCAGGCAATTCACCCCTCCACTTT. Protein: CASRTEGAGNSPLHF. The V gene is TRBV6-5, the J gene TRBJ1-6, with D perhaps matching TRBD1 (6 bases). CDR1 and CDR2 (germline): MNHEY, SVGAGI. The CDR3 has 15 residues. Trimming removed 9 bases from V and 7 bases from J, with 19 bases in between.